Listed below are T cell receptor beta chains from one sample, sequenced in a study of molecular identifiers for immune sequencing clone quantification. Via MiXCR, TCRdb re-called the PCR reads, giving one row per CDR3 protein. The data hold under 600,000 distinct CDR3 sequences, with 25% observed a single time. Sequenced material: naive CD8+ T cells from blood, with Jurkat cell RNA spiked in. These TCRs come from a human donor in good health. Some libraries in this study had Jurkat cell RNA spiked in. CDR3s include the opening cysteine and the closing phenylalanine or tryptophan. The order of the fields is J gene, V gene, clone size, D gene, CDR3 DNA, CDR3 protein. The D gene is left open where the match is weak. Size tells how often a clone was seen (once, few, many) or the class of an expanded clone, and some rows leave it out.

>TRBJ2-7|TRBV20-1|many|-
TGCAGTGCCCGGACGGGGGAATCGTACGAGCAGTACTTC
CSARTGESYEQYF
>TRBJ1-1|TRBV29-1|many|TRBD1
TGCAGCGTTGATAGCCACACAGGGGTTGAAGCTTTCTTT
CSVDSHTGVEAFF
>TRBJ2-1|TRBV25-1|-|-
TGTGCCAACAGTGAATTGGGACCAGGGGTGGGCGAGCAGTTCTTC
CANSELGPGVGEQFF
>TRBJ2-1|TRBV6-6|-|TRBD2
TGTGCCAGCAGTTCCCTCCTAGCGGGAGCTCACAATGAGCAGTTCTTC
CASSSLLAGAHNEQFF
>TRBJ2-2|TRBV6-2/TRBV6-3|-|TRBD1
TGTGCCAGCAGTTACCCGACAGGGGAGGCAAACACCGGGGAGCTGTTTTTT
CASSYPTGEANTGELFF
>TRBJ1-5|TRBV6-2/TRBV6-3|-|TRBD1
TGTGCCAGCAGGGAGGACAGGGGGTACAATCAGCCCCAGCATTTT
CASREDRGYNQPQHF
>TRBJ2-3|TRBV20-1|-|-
TGCAGTGCTAGAGTACCCAGGGAGGACTCTGATACGCAGTATTTT
CSARVPREDSDTQYF
>TRBJ1-1|TRBV18|-|TRBD1
TGTGCCAGCTCACCAGGTAGGACAGGACGAACCTTGAACACTCAAGCTTTCTTT
CASSPGRTGRTLNTQAFF
>TRBJ2-1|TRBV29-1|many|-
TGCAGCGTTGGCGGGACGACCTACAATGAGCAGTTCTTC
CSVGGTTYNEQFF
>TRBJ1-1|TRBV12-3/TRBV12-4|many|-
TGTGCCAGCAGACCAGCACTGGGGGGCCGGGGCACTGAAGCTTTCTTT
CASRPALGGRGTEAFF
>TRBJ2-5|TRBV28|many|-
TGTGCCAGCAGTTTCTGGGCGCTGGGTCAAGAGACCCAGTACTTC
CASSFWALGQETQYF
>TRBJ1-5|TRBV12-3/TRBV12-4|-|-
TGTGCCACGACCCCCCTCCGGGCGGATCAGCCCCAGCATTTT
CATTPLRADQPQHF
>TRBJ2-7|TRBV5-4|many|TRBD2
TGTGCCAGCAGCTTGGGTGGGACTAGCGGGGGCGAGCAGTACTTC
CASSLGGTSGGEQYF
>TRBJ2-3|TRBV9|many|-
TGTGCCAGCAGCGTATCCGGCACAGATACGCAGTATTTT
CASSVSGTDTQYF
>TRBJ2-7|TRBV7-2|few|TRBD2
TGTGCCAGCAGCTTAAAGGGGCCGGGAGGGGCCTACGAGCAGTACTTC
CASSLKGPGGAYEQYF
>TRBJ2-7|TRBV11-2|few|-
TGTGCCAGCAGCTTAGATGTGGGGCGGCCTGTGGGCGAGCAGTACTTC
CASSLDVGRPVGEQYF
>TRBJ1-5|TRBV12-3/TRBV12-4|-|TRBD1
TGTGCCGGCAGTGGGACAGGGGACCCCCAGCCCCAGCATTTT
CAGSGTGDPQPQHF
>TRBJ2-6|TRBV4-3|-|-
TGCGCCAGCAGCCGAAGCAGGGGCGCAGGGGCCAACGTCCTGACTTTC
CASSRSRGAGANVLTF
>TRBJ1-1|TRBV12-3/TRBV12-4|-|-
TGTGCCAGCAGTTTCGGACACCTCACTGAAGCTTTCTTT
CASSFGHLTEAFF
>TRBJ2-5|TRBV6-6|many|TRBD2
TGTGCCAGCAGTGCTAGCGGGGGAACAGAGACCCAGTACTTC
CASSASGGTETQYF
>TRBJ1-1|TRBV27|few|-
TGTGCCAGCAGTTTGAGGACAGCGCTAATGAACACTGAAGCTTTCTTT
CASSLRTALMNTEAFF
>TRBJ2-7|TRBV28|many|TRBD2
TGTGCCAGCGGCGGGGGGAATGAGCAGTACTTC
CASGGGNEQYF
>TRBJ2-7|TRBV15|-|TRBD2
TGTGCCGCCGGTAGCGGGGTCTACGAGCAGTACTTC
CAAGSGVYEQYF
>TRBJ2-7|TRBV28|many|-
TGTGCCAGCACCCTCGCCCACGGCTACGAGCAGTACTTC
CASTLAHGYEQYF
>TRBJ1-2|TRBV5-3|-|-
TGTGCCAGCAGCCCTATCCTGAGTTTGGCTAACTATGGCTACACCTTC
CASSPILSLANYGYTF
>TRBJ1-6|TRBV4-3|-|-
TGCGCCAGCAGCCAAGCTTGGGGGTTTTATAATTCACCCCTCCACTTT
CASSQAWGFYNSPLHF
>TRBJ2-1|TRBV12-3/TRBV12-4|-|-
TGTGCCAGCAGTTTTTGGTCCTACAATGAGCAGTTCTTC
CASSFWSYNEQFF
>TRBJ2-7|TRBV13|-|-
TGTGCCAGCAGCTCGCTAATTGGACAGAGCTCCTACGAGCAGTACTTC
CASSSLIGQSSYEQYF
>TRBJ2-5|TRBV6-2/TRBV6-3|many|-
TGTGCCAGCAGTTATCTAGGGTTGATCGATGGAGAGACCCAGTACTTC
CASSYLGLIDGETQYF
>TRBJ1-1|TRBV9|-|-
TGTGCCAGCAGCGTAGGAGCTTGGGGGAACACTGAAACTTTCTTT
CASSVGAWGNTETFF
>TRBJ1-1|TRBV5-6|-|-
TGTGCCAGCAGCTTCTGGGGGACCTTCTCCGCTTTCTTT
CASSFWGTFSAFF
>TRBJ2-2|TRBV5-3|-|-
TGTGCCAGCAGCGCTACAAGGACCACGAACACCGGGGAGCTGTTTTTT
CASSATRTTNTGELFF
>TRBJ2-7|TRBV19|many|TRBD1
TGTGCCAGTAGTACGGGACAGTACTCCTACGAGCAGTACTTC
CASSTGQYSYEQYF
>TRBJ2-7|TRBV20-1|-|-
TGCAGTGCTAGAGATAGGGAGTGGATAGGGGCCTACGAGCAGTACTTC
CSARDREWIGAYEQYF
>TRBJ1-1|TRBV12-3/TRBV12-4|many|-
TGTGCCAGCAGTCCCCTCGGGCCCGAGGCTGAAGCTTTCTTT
CASSPLGPEAEAFF
>TRBJ1-1|TRBV4-1|-|-
TGCGTCAGCAGCCAAGACCGCGCAGGGCTGAACACTGAAGCTTTCTTT
CVSSQDRAGLNTEAFF
>TRBJ2-7|TRBV7-9|once|-
TGTGCCAGCAGCTCCGGGACTGTGTCCTACGCGCAGTACTTC
CASSSGTVSYAQYF
>TRBJ1-4|TRBV19|-|TRBD1
TGTGCCAGTGGTACTCTTCAACGACAGGGGGAAAATGAAAAACTGTTTTTT
CASGTLQRQGENEKLFF
>TRBJ2-7|TRBV28|few|-
TGTGCCAGCGCGAAACTCTCCAGGGAGTCCGAGCAGTACTTC
CASAKLSRESEQYF
>TRBJ2-7|TRBV5-3|-|-
TGTGCCAGCAGCTTGGGGGCGGCGCCCTACGAGCAGTACTTC
CASSLGAAPYEQYF
>TRBJ2-3|TRBV13|-|-
TGTGCCAGCAGCTTATGGCCCGGGGCCACGGGCACAGATACGCAGTATTTT
CASSLWPGATGTDTQYF
>TRBJ1-1|TRBV4-1|many|-
TGCGCCAGCAGCCAAGGGTTTGGTGTCGCTGAAGCTTTCTTT
CASSQGFGVAEAFF
>TRBJ2-7|TRBV4-1|few|-
TGCGCCAGCAGCCAAGATGCGGTCCTCGGCTCCTACGAGCAGTACTTC
CASSQDAVLGSYEQYF
>TRBJ2-7|TRBV6-1|few|TRBD1
TGTGCCAGCAGGGGTATAGGGACAGGGGGATACGAGCAGTACTTC
CASRGIGTGGYEQYF
>TRBJ1-5|TRBV6-2/TRBV6-3|many|-
TGTGCCAGCAGGACAAGGGGCGATAGCAATCAGCCCCAGCATTTT
CASRTRGDSNQPQHF
>TRBJ1-1|TRBV30|-|-
TGTGCCTGGAGGCTGGGCGGAAACACTGAAGCTTTCTTT
CAWRLGGNTEAFF
>TRBJ2-7|TRBV7-6|-|-
TGTGCCAGCAGCCCAGAGGGCCAACACTCCTACGAGCAGTACTTC
CASSPEGQHSYEQYF
>TRBJ2-5|TRBV5-1|many|-
TGCGCCAGCAGCTTGGAAGCGTGGGAGACCCAGTACTTC
CASSLEAWETQYF
>TRBJ2-5|TRBV7-9|few|-
TGTGCCAGCAGCCGCGACAGGGAGGATCAGTACCAAGAGACCCAGTACTTC
CASSRDREDQYQETQYF
>TRBJ2-7|TRBV4-2|-|-
TGTGCCAGCAGCCAGGGGAACGGTCACGAGCAGTACTTC
CASSQGNGHEQYF
>TRBJ2-5|TRBV20-1|-|-
TGCAGTGCTAGAGGTCTTATGGGGGGGACCCAGTACTTC
CSARGLMGGTQYF
>TRBJ2-2|TRBV27|-|-
TGTGCCAGCAGTTTATTTATGGGGACCGGGGAGCTGTTTTTT
CASSLFMGTGELFF
>TRBJ2-5|TRBV7-9|-|-
TGTGCCAGCCTCCCCGCGGGAAGACAAGAGACCCAGTACTTC
CASLPAGRQETQYF
>TRBJ1-1|TRBV5-6|-|-
TGTGCCAGCAGCTCGTATACAGGGCCGGGGAACACTGAAGCTTTCTTT
CASSSYTGPGNTEAFF